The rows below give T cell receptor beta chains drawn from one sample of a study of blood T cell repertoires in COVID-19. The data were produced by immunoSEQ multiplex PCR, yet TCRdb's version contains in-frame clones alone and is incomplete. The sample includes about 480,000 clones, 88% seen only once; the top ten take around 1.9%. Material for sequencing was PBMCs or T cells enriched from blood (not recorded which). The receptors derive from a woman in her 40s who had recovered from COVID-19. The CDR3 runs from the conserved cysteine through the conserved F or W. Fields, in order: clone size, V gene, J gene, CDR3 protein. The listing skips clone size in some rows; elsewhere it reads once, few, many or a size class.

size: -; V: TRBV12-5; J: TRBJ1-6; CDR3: CASGAGPSSYNSPLHF
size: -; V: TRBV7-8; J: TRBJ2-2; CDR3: CASSLGQGSISRGNTGELFF
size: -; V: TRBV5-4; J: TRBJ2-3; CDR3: CASSLVGREGGDTQYF
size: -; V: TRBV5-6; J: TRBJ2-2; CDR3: CASSLGLAGGYNTGELFF
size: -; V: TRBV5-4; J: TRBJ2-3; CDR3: CASSLGLAGGEDTQYF
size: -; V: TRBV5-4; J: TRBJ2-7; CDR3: CASSTDRIYEQYF
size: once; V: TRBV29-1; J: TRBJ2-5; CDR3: CSVEEGIAGRQTQYF
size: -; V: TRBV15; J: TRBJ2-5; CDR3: CATSSGREGLQETQYF
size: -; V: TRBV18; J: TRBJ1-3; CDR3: CATTFGTASGNTIYF
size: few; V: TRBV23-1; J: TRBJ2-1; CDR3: CASTISGRAYNEQFF
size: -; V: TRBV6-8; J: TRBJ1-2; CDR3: CASSYFPKRSDRILANYGYTF
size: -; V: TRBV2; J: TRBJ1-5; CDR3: CASSTDRGKFNQPQHF
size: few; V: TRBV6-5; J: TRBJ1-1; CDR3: CASRPWQNTEAFF
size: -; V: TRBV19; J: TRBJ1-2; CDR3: CASSARTGGEANYGYTF
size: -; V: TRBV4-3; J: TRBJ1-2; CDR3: CASSQDPRGDYGYTF
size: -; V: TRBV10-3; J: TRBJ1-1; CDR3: CAISESTGGDPNTEAFF
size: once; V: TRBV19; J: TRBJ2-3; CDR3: CASTARAGPDTQYF
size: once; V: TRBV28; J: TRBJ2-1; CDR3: CASSSRQGFDEQFF
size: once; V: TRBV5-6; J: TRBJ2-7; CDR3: CASSFGQAYEQYF
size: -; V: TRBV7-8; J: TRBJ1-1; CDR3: CASSTTPVNTEAFF
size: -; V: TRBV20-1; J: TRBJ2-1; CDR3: CSASREADYEQFF
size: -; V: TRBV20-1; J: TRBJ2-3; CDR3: CSASTASRTDTQYF
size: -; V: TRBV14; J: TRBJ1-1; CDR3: CASSPFKGHGRGGTEAFF
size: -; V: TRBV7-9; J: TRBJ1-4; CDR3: CASSFTGGEEKLFF
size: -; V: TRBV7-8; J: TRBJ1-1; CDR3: CASTRGGPNTEAFF
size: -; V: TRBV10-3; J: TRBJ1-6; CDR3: CAIRPPGYNSPLHF
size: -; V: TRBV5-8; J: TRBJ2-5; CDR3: CASSSWSTGWGKETQYF
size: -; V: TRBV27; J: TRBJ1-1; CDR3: CASSLSPAGHNTEAFF
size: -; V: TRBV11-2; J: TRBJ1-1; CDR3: CASSPLRQNTEAFF
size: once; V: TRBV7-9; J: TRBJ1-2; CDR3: CASGEQGTGYTF
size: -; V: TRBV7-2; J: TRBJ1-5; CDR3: CASSLKGLNQPQHF
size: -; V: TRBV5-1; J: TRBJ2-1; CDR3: CASSLELASGYNEQFF
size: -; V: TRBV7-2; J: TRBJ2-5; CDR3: CASSRGLAGGTSETQYF
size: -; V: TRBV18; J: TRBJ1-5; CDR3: CASSPGRVAVRGNQPQHF
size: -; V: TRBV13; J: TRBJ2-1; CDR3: CASNLAGRGQFF
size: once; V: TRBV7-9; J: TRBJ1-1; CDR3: CASSLPEQGMNTEAFF
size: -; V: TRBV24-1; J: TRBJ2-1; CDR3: CATSDPTSGQGDEQFF
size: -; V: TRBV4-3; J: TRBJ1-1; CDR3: CASSHLTGWNTEAFF
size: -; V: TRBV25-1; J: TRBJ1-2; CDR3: CASREAGSGGYTF
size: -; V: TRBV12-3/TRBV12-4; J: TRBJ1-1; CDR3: CASSSRVNTEAFF
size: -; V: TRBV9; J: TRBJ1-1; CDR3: CASSQLQEPRTEAFF